In this sample, the clone carrying this T cell receptor beta chain turned up a few times. Antigen unknown. The authors produced TCR alpha and TCR beta cDNA libraries with sample barcodes and UMIs by 5'RACE using constant-segment primers. TCRdb used MiXCR to reprocess the 5' RACE reads, holding one entry per CDR3 protein. The data hold about 610,000 distinct CDR3 sequences, with roughly a sixth observed a single time. V was cut by 5 bases and J by 0 bases, with 25 bases left in between. This CDR3 has 19 residues. The germline V gene encodes CDR1 SQVTM and CDR2 ANQGSEA. This sample is part of a study of T-cell memory formation after mild COVID-19. Study findings and constraints: Later expanders leaned CD4+, whereas clones that contracted between day 15 and 85 were balanced CD4/CD8. Some clones that responded turned up in pre-infection memory, which suggests that cross-reactive memory joined in. Clones from the second wave (peaking day 37) had unconfirmed SARS-CoV-2 specificity.

The sequence came from an adult woman who had mild COVID-19 (a few samples of this study predate the infection). Cell type and time point are not known. Sequenced material: PBMCs or a T cell subset sorted from them (not recorded which). This chain links TRBV29-1 with TRBJ2-2; D could derive from TRBD1 or TRBD2 (5 bases each). The CDR3 is CSVRFRDRKQFANTGELFF. The CDR3 DNA follows: TGCAGCGTTCGGTTTAGGGACCGAAAACAGTTCGCGAACACCGGGGAGCTGTTTTTT.